The source of this T cell receptor beta chain is a study of early T cells in non-severe SARS-CoV-2 infection. As for the study in general: Investigators sequenced bulk RNA drawn from unsorted whole blood, and chains remained unpaired. Study-wide findings and caveats: Lookups in VDJdb leaned toward anti-spike CD8 responses and missed private and CD4 specificities.

This clonotype showed up just a few times. Its specificity is unknown. Researchers attached unique molecular identifiers to individual cDNA molecules. TCRdb re-called the 5' RACE reads through MiXCR, storing one row per CDR3 protein. The sample has 99,000 or so distinct CDR3 sequences, over 15% seen once; the top ten hold around 1.3%. Sequences were obtained from whole blood. The TCR comes from an adult who was a healthcare worker with PCR-confirmed SARS-CoV-2 infection or an uninfected control (not recorded which).

CDR3 in amino acids: CASRPRAGTNTEAFF. CDR3 nucleotide sequence: TGTGCCAGCAGGCCCCGCGCAGGGACGAACACTGAAGCTTTCTTT. The chain uses TRBV12-3 or TRBV12-4 and TRBJ1-1, with D tentatively TRBD1 (5 bases). V was pared by 6 bases and J by 1 base, with 15 bases between. The CDR3 consists of 15 residues.